The 16 T cell receptor beta chains given below trace back to one sample, sequenced in a study of blood T cell repertoires in COVID-19 (dated by TCRdb to 2019 to 2021). To prepare the library, the immunoSEQ multiplex PCR assay was applied. TCRdb re-hosts the immuneACCESS table, in-frame sequences only. Its copies lack some clones; in the studies checked, an unresolved V gene accounts for under half of them, and the cause for the rest is not known. Here the sample has approximately 150,000 clones; approximately 80% occur a single time. The ten largest account for about 5.2% of the sample. The material sequenced was PBMCs or T cells enriched from blood (not recorded which). The receptor set was obtained from a man aged 65 to 85 who had been exposed to COVID-19.

The chain links TRBV19 to TRBJ1-2, with 11 bases that match TRBD1. Unmatched junction bases numbered 7, after V lost 8 bases and J lost 5 bases. Germline V gives CDR1 LNHDA, CDR2 SQIVND (reference sequence). The length of the CDR3 is 14 residues. The CDR3 DNA reads as TGTGCCAGTCGGACAGGGGGCGCGGGTTATGGCTACACCTTC. The encoded protein is CASRTGGAGYGYTF.

The chain employs TRBV4-3 and TRBJ1-1; D is ambiguous. The germline gives CDR1 LGHNA, CDR2 YSLEER. This CDR3 contains 15 residues. Trimming pared 5 bases from V and 5 bases from J, leaving 18 bases between. DNA for the CDR3: TGCGCCAGCAGCAAGATGAAAACTCTCGGGACTGAAGCTTTCTTT. This sequence encodes CASSKMKTLGTEAFF.

The CDR3 region is CSASGASGSETQYF. Written as DNA, the CDR3 is TGCAGTGCTAGTGGGGCATCCGGGAGTGAGACCCAGTACTTC. The V call is TRBV20-1, the J call TRBJ2-5; D perhaps matches TRBD2 (6 bases). This CDR3 is 14 amino acids long. Germline V CDR1 and CDR2: DFQATT, SNEGSKA (reference sequence). The V and J ends lost 3 bases and 5 bases respectively, with 16 bases between them.

This clone was counted ten times or more. The genes are TRBV19 and TRBJ1-2; 10 bases are a match to TRBD1. This CDR3 region has 12 residues. The V segment lost 8 bases and the J segment 8 bases; nucleotides outside the gene matches: 5. CDR1 is LNHDA and CDR2 is SQIVND in the germline V gene (reference sequence). DNA of the CDR3: TGTGCCAGTTCAGGGACAGGGGTCGGCTACACCTTC. Its translation: CASSGTGVGYTF.

This clone was observed a single time. The rearrangement uses TRBV30 and TRBJ1-6, with 10 bases lining up with TRBD1. CDR3 length: 15 amino acids. Germline CDR1 reads GTSNPN; CDR2 reads SVGIG (reference sequence). J lost 1 base, V lost 3 bases, and 0 bases had no gene match. CDR3 region: CAWRGQGSYNSPLHF. Here the CDR3 DNA reads TGTGCCTGGAGGGGACAGGGGTCCTATAATTCACCCCTCCACTTT.

This clone occurred a few times. This specimen includes other DNA sequences encoding the same CDR3. V gene TRBV18 combines with J gene TRBJ1-2; TRBD1 matches at 8 bases. Looked up from germline, CDR1 is KGHSH and CDR2 is LQKENI. V lost 6 bases, J lost 7 bases, and 7 bases stayed unmatched. The CDR3 runs 13 residues. This chain's CDR3 is CASSPGQGGGYTF. The CDR3, as DNA: TGTGCCAGCTCGCCTGGACAGGGAGGTGGCTACACCTTC.

This clone was observed a single time. The J gene is TRBJ2-6, the V gene TRBV2; D is unclear. The CDR3 covers 15 residues. Trimming stripped 6 bases from V and 0 bases from J, with 9 bases between. CDR1 is SNHLY and CDR2 is FYNNEI in the germline V gene. This CDR3 reads CASSPSFSGANVLTF. The CDR3 DNA reads as TGTGCCAGCAGCCCTTCTTTCTCTGGGGCCAACGTCCTGACTTTC.

The V call is TRBV7-2, the J call TRBJ1-1; D not certain. This CDR3 comprises 13 residues. Looked up from germline, CDR1 is SGHTA and CDR2 is FQGNSA. The V and J ends lost 1 base and 4 bases respectively, with 7 bases between them. CDR3 DNA sequence: TGTGCCAGCAGCTTAGGTGGAGTCACTGAAGCTTTCTTT. It translates to CASSLGGVTEAFF.

V gene TRBV6-5 combines with J gene TRBJ1-2, with D maybe TRBD1 (6 bases). The germline V gene encodes CDR1 MNHEY and CDR2 SVGAGI. V lost 4 bases to trimming and J lost 4 bases, with 19 bases between them. This CDR3 has 16 amino acids. In DNA, the CDR3 is TGTGCCAGCAGTTGGGGACCGACGGACAGAGGCTATGGCTACACCTTC. Translated: CASSWGPTDRGYGYTF.

The chain couples TRBV5-6 to TRBJ1-4, with TRBD1 matching 9 bases. The ends lost 4 bases at V and 1 base at J; junction bases unmatched: 2. The CDR3 has 15 residues. Germline values: CDR1 SGHDT, CDR2 YYEEEE. CDR3 nucleotides: TGTGCCAGCAGCCTGGACAGGGGAACTAATGAAAAACTGTTTTTT. It translates to CASSLDRGTNEKLFF.

The chain employs TRBV5-1 and TRBJ2-7, with 14 bases lining up with TRBD2. Trimming took 0 bases from V and 6 from J; bases not matched to a gene: 11. CDR1 is SGHRS, CDR2 YFSETQ, per germline. The CDR3 contains 18 residues. This chain's CDR3 is CASSLEWVGTSGSSEQYF. DNA of the CDR3: TGCGCCAGCAGCTTGGAGTGGGTAGGGACTAGCGGGAGTTCCGAGCAGTACTTC.

The gene calls are TRBV3-1 (or the pseudogene TRBV3-2) and TRBJ1-4; D may be TRBD1 (6 bases). Trimming removed 3 bases at V and 8 bases at J, with 10 bases between. The germline V gene has CDR1 LGHDT and CDR2 YNNKEL (reference sequence). This CDR3 comprises 13 residues. The CDR3 sequence: CASSQGAREKLFF. For the CDR3, the DNA is TGTGCCAGCAGCCAGGGGGCGAGGGAAAAACTGTTTTTT.

CDR3 amino acids: CASTPDRTGELFF. The DNA of the CDR3 is TGTGCCAGCACCCCGGACAGAACCGGGGAGCTGTTTTTT. The genes are TRBV6-5 and TRBJ2-2, with TRBD1 as a possible D gene (6 bases). Trimming took 7 bases from V and 5 from J, leaving 11 bases between them. This CDR3 spans 13 amino acids. The germline V gene has CDR1 MNHEY and CDR2 SVGAGI.

The chain links TRBV7-8 to TRBJ2-5; D is uncertain. The CDR3 consists of 15 residues. CDR1 is SGHVS, CDR2 FQNEAQ, per germline. The V end was cut by 1 base, the J end by 2 bases, with 11 bases between. The CDR3 nucleotides read TGTGCCAGCAGCTTAGAGAGTACGGGTCAAGAGACCCAGTACTTC. Protein product: CASSLESTGQETQYF.

V usage is TRBV7-2 and J usage is TRBJ1-2; D is unresolved. The V and J ends lost 1 base and 2 bases respectively, with 5 bases between them. The CDR3 contains 13 residues. Germline V CDR1 and CDR2: SGHTA, FQGNSA. The CDR3: CASSLGENYGYTF. The CDR3 DNA reads TGTGCCAGCAGCTTAGGAGAGAACTATGGCTACACCTTC.

Concerning this clone itself: The sample holds other DNA sequences that translate to the same CDR3. The chain employs TRBV27 and TRBJ2-7; 7 bases agree with TRBD2. The CDR3 contains 14 residues. After removal of 3 bases from V and 0 bases from J, the junction contained 2 bases not matched to a gene. Per the germline V gene, CDR1 is MNHEY and CDR2 is SMNVEV (reference sequence). The CDR3: CASSFGGSSYEQYF. The CDR3 coding sequence is TGTGCCAGCAGTTTCGGCGGGAGCTCCTACGAGCAGTACTTC.